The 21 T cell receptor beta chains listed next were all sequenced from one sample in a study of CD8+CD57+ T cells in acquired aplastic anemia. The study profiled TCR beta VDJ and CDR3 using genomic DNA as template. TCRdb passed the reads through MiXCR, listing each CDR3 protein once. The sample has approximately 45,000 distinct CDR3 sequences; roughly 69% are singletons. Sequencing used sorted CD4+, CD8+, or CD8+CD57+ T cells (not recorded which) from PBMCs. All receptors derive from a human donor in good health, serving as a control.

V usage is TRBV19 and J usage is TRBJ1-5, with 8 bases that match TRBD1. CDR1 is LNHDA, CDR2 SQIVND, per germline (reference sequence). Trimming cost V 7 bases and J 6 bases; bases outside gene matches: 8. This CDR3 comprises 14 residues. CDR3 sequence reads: CASIARGQGQPQHF. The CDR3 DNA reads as TGTGCCAGTATTGCCAGGGGGCAGGGTCAGCCCCAGCATTTT.

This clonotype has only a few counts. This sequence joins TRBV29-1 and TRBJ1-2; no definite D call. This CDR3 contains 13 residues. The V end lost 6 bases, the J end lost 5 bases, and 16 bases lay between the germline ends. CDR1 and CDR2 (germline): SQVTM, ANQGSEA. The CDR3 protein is CSVDPPEEYGYTF. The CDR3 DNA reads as TGCAGCGTGGATCCCCCGGAGGAATATGGCTACACCTTC.

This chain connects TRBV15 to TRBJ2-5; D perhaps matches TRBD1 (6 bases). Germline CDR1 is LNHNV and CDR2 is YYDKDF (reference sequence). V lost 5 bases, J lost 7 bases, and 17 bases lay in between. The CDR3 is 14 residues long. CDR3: CATSERGQQRTQYF. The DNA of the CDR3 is TGTGCCACCAGCGAGCGAGGACAGCAAAGGACCCAGTACTTC. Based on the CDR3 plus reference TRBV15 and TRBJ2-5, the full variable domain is DAMVIQNPRYQVTQFGKPVTLSCSQTLNHNVMYWYQQKSSQAPKLLFHYYDKDFNNEADTPDNFQSRRPNTSFCFLDIRSPGLGDTAMYLCATSERGQQRTQYFGPGTRLLVL.

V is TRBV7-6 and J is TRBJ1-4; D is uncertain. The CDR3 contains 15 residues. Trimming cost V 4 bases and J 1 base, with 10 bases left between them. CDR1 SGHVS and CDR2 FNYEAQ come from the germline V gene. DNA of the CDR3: TGTGCCAGCAGCTCGAGACACCAAACTAATGAAAAACTGTTTTTT. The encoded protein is CASSSRHQTNEKLFF.

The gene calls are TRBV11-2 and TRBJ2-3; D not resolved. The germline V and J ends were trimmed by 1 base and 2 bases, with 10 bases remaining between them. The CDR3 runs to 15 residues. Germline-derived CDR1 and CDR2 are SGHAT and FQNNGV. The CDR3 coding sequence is TGTGCCAGCAGCTTAGTCGGGTATAACACAGATACGCAGTATTTT. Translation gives CASSLVGYNTDTQYF.

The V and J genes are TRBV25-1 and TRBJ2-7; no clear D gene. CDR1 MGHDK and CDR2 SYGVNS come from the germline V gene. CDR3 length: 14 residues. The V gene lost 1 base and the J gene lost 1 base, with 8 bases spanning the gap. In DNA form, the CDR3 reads TGTGCCAGCAGTGAATTTGGGGAATCCTACGAGCAGTACTTC. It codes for CASSEFGESYEQYF.

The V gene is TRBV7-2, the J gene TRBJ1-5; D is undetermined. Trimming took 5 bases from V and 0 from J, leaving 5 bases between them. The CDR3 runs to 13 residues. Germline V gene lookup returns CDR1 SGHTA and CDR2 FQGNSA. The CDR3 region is CASSQDSNQPQHF. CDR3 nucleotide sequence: TGTGCCAGCAGCCAAGATAGCAATCAGCCCCAGCATTTT.

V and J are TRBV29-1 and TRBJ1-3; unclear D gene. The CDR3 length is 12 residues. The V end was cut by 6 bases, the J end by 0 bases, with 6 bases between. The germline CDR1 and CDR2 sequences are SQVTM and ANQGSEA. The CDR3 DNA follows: TGCAGCGTGGGGATCTCTGGAAACACCATATATTTT. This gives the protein CSVGISGNTIYF.

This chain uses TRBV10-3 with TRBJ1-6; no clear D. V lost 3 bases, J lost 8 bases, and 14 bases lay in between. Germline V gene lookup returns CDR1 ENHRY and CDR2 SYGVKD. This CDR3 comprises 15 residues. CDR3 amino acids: CAISERQLGDSPLHF. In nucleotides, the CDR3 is TGTGCCATCAGTGAACGTCAGTTAGGTGATTCACCCCTCCACTTT.

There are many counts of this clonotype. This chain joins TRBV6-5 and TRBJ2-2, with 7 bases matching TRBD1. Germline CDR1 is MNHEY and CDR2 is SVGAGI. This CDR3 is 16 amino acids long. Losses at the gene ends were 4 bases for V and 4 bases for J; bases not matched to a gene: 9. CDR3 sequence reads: CASSCPGQYLTGELFF. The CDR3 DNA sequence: TGTGCCAGCAGTTGTCCGGGACAGTATCTCACCGGGGAGCTGTTTTTT.

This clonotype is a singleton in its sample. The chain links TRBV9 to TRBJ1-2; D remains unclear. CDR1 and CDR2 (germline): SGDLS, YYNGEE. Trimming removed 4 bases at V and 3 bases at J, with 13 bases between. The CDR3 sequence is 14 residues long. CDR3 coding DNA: TGTGCCAGCAGCCAAGAAGGGAACTACTATGGCTACACCTTC. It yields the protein CASSQEGNYYGYTF.

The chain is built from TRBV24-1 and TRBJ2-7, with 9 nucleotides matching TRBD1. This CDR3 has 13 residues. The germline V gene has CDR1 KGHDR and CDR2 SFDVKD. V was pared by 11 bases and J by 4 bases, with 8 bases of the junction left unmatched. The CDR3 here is CAISGQGHYEQYF. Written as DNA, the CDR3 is TGTGCCATCAGCGGACAGGGGCATTACGAGCAGTACTTC.

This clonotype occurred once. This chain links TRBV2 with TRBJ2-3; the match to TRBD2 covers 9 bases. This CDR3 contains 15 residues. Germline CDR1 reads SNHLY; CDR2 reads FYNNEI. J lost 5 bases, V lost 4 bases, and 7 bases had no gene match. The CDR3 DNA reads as TGTGCCAGCAGTGGGGCTAGCGGGGTGGTAGATACGCAGTATTTT. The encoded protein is CASSGASGVVDTQYF. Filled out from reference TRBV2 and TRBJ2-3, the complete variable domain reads EPEVTQTPSHQVTQMGQEVILRCVPISNHLYFYWYRQILGQKVEFLVSFYNNEISEKSEIFDDQFSVERPDGSNFTLKIRSTKLEDSAMYFCASSGASGVVDTQYFGPGTRLTVL.

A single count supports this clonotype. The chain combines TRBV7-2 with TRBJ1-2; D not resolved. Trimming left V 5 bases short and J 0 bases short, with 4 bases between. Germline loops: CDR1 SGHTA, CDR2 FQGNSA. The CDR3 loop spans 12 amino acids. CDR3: CASSHTNYGYTF. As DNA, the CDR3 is TGTGCCAGCAGCCATACTAACTATGGCTACACCTTC.

The chain's CDR3 is CASSPSGQDHNYEQYF. CDR3 sequence (DNA): TGTGCCAGCTCACCTTCGGGACAGGATCACAACTACGAGCAGTACTTC. J is TRBJ2-7 and V is TRBV18; 8 positions agree with TRBD1. In germline, CDR1 is KGHSH, CDR2 LQKENI. The CDR3 loop spans 16 amino acids. The V gene end was trimmed by 3 bases and the J gene end by 3 bases; junction bases not matched to a gene: 10.

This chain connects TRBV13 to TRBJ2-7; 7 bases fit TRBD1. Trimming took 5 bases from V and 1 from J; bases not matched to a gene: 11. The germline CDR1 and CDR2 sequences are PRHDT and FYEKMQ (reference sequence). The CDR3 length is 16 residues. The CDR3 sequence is CASSLVYTGVSYEQYF. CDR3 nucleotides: TGTGCCAGCAGCCTCGTTTACACAGGGGTGTCCTACGAGCAGTACTTC.

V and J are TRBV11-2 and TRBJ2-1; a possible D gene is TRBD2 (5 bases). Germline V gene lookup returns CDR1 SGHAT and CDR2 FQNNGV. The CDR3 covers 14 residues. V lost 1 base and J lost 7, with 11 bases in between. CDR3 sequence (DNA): TGTGCCAGCAGCTTAGGCAGGACGGGGAATGAGCAGTTCTTC. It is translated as CASSLGRTGNEQFF.

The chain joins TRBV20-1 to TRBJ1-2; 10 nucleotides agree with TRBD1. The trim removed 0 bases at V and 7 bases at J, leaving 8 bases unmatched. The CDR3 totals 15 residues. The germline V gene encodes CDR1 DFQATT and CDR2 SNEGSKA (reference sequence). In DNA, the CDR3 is TGCAGTGCTAGAGAGTTCGACAGGGGGCTTCTTGGCTACACCTTC. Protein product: CSAREFDRGLLGYTF.

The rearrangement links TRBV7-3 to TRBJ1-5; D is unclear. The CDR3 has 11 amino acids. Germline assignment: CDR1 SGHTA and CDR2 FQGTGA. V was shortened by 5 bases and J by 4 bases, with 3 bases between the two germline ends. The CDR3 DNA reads TGTGCCAGCAGCCGTAATCAGCCCCAGCATTTT. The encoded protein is CASSRNQPQHF.

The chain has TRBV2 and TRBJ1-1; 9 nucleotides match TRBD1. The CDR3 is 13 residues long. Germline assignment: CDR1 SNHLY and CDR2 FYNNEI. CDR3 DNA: TGTGGTTGGACAGGGGATCGCAACACTGAAGCTTTCTTT. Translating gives CGWTGDRNTEAFF.

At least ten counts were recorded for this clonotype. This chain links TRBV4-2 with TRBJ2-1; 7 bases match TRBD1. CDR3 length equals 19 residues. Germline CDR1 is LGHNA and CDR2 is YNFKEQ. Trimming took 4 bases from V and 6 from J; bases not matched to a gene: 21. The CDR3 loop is CASSLGTVTLLAALNEQFF. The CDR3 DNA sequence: TGTGCCAGCAGCCTCGGGACAGTGACCCTACTGGCGGCCCTCAATGAGCAGTTCTTC.